This T cell receptor beta chain derives from a study of CD8 T cells in ankylosing spondylitis. With 6 bases removed from V and 1 base from J, the gap between germline ends came to 9 bases. This CDR3 is built from 13 residues. Quantitative 5'-RACE with molecular barcodes was used to make the TCR beta libraries. TCRdb re-analysed the 5' RACE reads in MiXCR, keeping a single row per CDR3 protein. The repertoire includes about 440,000 distinct CDR3 sequences, about 15% of them detected once, and approximately 0.97% sits in the top ten. Regarding the study as a whole: Fewer than ten highly homologous variants made up a TCR beta motif that seemed to typify ankylosing spondylitis blood. Disease-linked clones reportedly concentrated significantly in matched ankylosing spondylitis synovial fluid. A subset of motif variants has previously been described in the synovial fluid and blood of reactive arthritis.

This clonotype was detected ten times or more. Its antigen is currently unknown. This chain links TRBV12-3 or TRBV12-4 with TRBJ2-5; D possibly uses TRBD1 or TRBD2 (5 bases each). Sequencing was performed on blood, either unsorted or a sorted T cell fraction (not recorded which). This receptor was obtained from a male donor with ankylosing spondylitis. CDR3 sequence: CASRFGTQETQYF. Here the CDR3 DNA reads TGTGCCAGCAGGTTCGGGACCCAAGAGACCCAGTACTTC.